The T cell receptor (beta chain) under discussion was sequenced for a study of CD8 T cells in ankylosing spondylitis (dated by TCRdb to between 2016 and 2019). For the wider study: To find TCR variants linked to disease, the study profiled T cell receptor beta repertoires in ankylosing spondylitis patients and healthy donors. The full study cohort comprised around 25 ankylosing spondylitis patients and over 95 healthy donors. Peripheral blood was sampled, and synovial fluid was additionally collected from ankylosing spondylitis patients.

The run used an Illumina HiSeq 2500. TCR beta libraries were prepared by quantitative 5'-RACE with molecular barcodes. The paper's data handling went like this. To identify disease-linked TCR variants, a new computational method was used, one built on a probabilistic model of VDJ rearrangement. TCRdb trimmed public reads at Q25 via fastp, called clones via MiXCR and kept in-frame beta chains. Under each unique CDR3 protein, matching rows form one entry showing the most common genes and DNA. Clone size and V and J calls follow TCRdb, not the original study. In all, the sample holds about 540,000 distinct CDR3 sequences, and roughly 13% of those were seen once. The ten biggest clones cover under 7.5% of the sample. Reading the germline V gene gives CDR1 MNHEY and CDR2 SVGEGT. Counted from cysteine to valine, this CDR3 has 13 amino acids. Only CDR3 DNA remains: 39 bases, in frame from the first base. V drops 7 bases and J drops 5 bases, leaving 15 bases in between.

Study-wide findings and limitations: A CD8+ phenotype was shown by the disease-linked clones, which were found at relatively low frequencies in peripheral blood. Some of the motif variants had been reported before in the synovial fluid and blood of reactive arthritis patients, a finding that suggests common disease-initiation mechanisms. A TCR beta motif made up of under ten highly homologous amino acid variants appeared to be characteristic of blood from ankylosing spondylitis patients. Significant enrichment of the disease-linked clones was reported in matched synovial fluid samples from ankylosing spondylitis patients.

About this clonotype itself: Its antigen remains unidentified. It has no much larger one-base neighbor in the sample; base qualities were not kept.

The material sequenced was blood, either unsorted or a sorted T cell fraction (not recorded which). This receptor was taken from a male donor with ankylosing spondylitis. Recombination joined TRBV6-2 or TRBV6-3 with TRBJ2-7; TRBD1 is a possible D gene, resting on 5 matching bases. For the CDR3, the sequence is CASTRNQGNEQYV. The base sequence is TGTGCCAGCACCCGAAATCAGGGTAACGAGCAGTACGTC.